The rows below give T cell receptor beta chains drawn from one sample of a study of identifying expanded T cells in peripheral blood. Clones were read by immunoSEQ multiplex PCR, and TCRdb kept only the in-frame ones, dropping some. The data contain some 78,000 clones, around 89% of them singletons. Sequencing used blood. The receptors here all came from a person between 18 and 75 years old in good health. Each CDR3 is given with its conserved first and last residue. D genes are given only for firm matches. Size is stated for part of the rows, as once, few or many counts, or as a class when the clone is expanded.

14	TRBV18	TRBD1	TRBJ2-7	NA	TGTGCCAGCTCACCCGCGCAGGGGGTTCGGGAGCAGTACTTC	CASSPAQGVREQYF
15	TRBV19	NA	TRBJ2-6	NA	TGTGCCAGTAGTATAGTGAGGGCTGGGGCCAACGTCCTGACTTTC	CASSIVRAGANVLTF
12	TRBV27	NA	TRBJ1-4	NA	TGTGCCAGCAGTTTAAGGGGGGAAAAACTGTTTTTT	CASSLRGEKLFF
15	TRBV7-6	TRBD1	TRBJ2-1	NA	TGTGCCAGCAGCTCGCGACAGGGGAGTTTCGATGAGCAGTTCTTC	CASSSRQGSFDEQFF
15	TRBV5-1	NA	TRBJ2-3	NA	TGCGCCAGCGAGGAGGGTGTGCGGGTTTCTGATACGCAGTATTTT	CASEEGVRVSDTQYF
14	TRBV4-3	NA	TRBJ2-3	NA	TGCGCCAGCAGCCTCAGGGGTTCCGGAGATACGCAGTATTTT	CASSLRGSGDTQYF
16	TRBV11-3	NA	TRBJ2-1	NA	TGTGCCAGCAGCTCCCCGACGGGGGACTCCTACAATGAGCAGTTCTTC	CASSSPTGDSYNEQFF
14	TRBV13	NA	TRBJ1-2	NA	TGTGCCAGCAGCGACCGCGGGGGCAGGTATGGCTACACCTTC	CASSDRGGRYGYTF
14	TRBV6-5	NA	TRBJ2-7	NA	TGTGCCAGCAGCCCGGGACGGGAGTATGGAGAGCAGTACTTC	CASSPGREYGEQYF
14	TRBV19	NA	TRBJ2-2	NA	TGTGCCAGTAGTAGGCTTGACAGTACCGGGGAGCTGTTTTTT	CASSRLDSTGELFF
11	TRBV29-1	TRBD1	TRBJ2-5	NA	TGCAGCGGTGGGACAGAAGAGACCCAGTACTTC	CSGGTEETQYF
14	TRBV6-5	NA	TRBJ2-7	NA	TGTGCCAGCAGTTACGACGGACGGTACTACGAGCAGTACTTC	CASSYDGRYYEQYF
13	TRBV29-1	NA	TRBJ2-3	NA	TGCAGCGTTGCGACGGTTGTGACAGATACGCAGTATTTT	CSVATVVTDTQYF
15	TRBV10-2	TRBD1	TRBJ2-7	NA	TGCGCCAGCAGTGAGTCAGGGGCAGGGGGCCGCGAGCAGTACTTC	CASSESGAGGREQYF
18	TRBV19	TRBD1	TRBJ2-6	NA	TGTGCCAGTAGCTGGACAGGGTTTACTCTCCCTGGGGCCAACGTCCTGACTTTC	CASSWTGFTLPGANVLTF
14	TRBV9	NA	TRBJ1-5	NA	TGTGCCAGCAGCGTTGGTTCAGGTCATCAGCCCCAGCATTTT	CASSVGSGHQPQHF
17	TRBV14	NA	TRBJ2-5	NA	TGTGCCAGCAGCCAAGATAGAGGTGGAGTAACGCAAGAGACCCAGTACTTC	CASSQDRGGVTQETQYF
13	TRBV9	NA	TRBJ2-5	NA	TGTGCCAGCAGTCCGAGTCAGCAAGAGACCCAGTACTTC	CASSPSQQETQYF
13	TRBV6-5	NA	TRBJ2-7	NA	TGTGCCAGCAGGCGAGAGACCCTCTACGAGCAGTACTTC	CASRRETLYEQYF
15	TRBV6-5	NA	TRBJ2-7	NA	TGTGCCAGCAGTTACGAGGCGGGAAGCTCCTACGAGCAGTACTTC	CASSYEAGSSYEQYF
15	TRBV6-1	NA	TRBJ2-7	NA	TGTGCCAGCAGTGAAGAAGGGTTAAGCTCCTACGAGCAGTACTTC	CASSEEGLSSYEQYF
11	TRBV7-2	NA	TRBJ2-7	few	TGTGCCAGCAGCTTAGCCCAGACACTCGACTTC	CASSLAQTLDF
14	TRBV30	TRBD1	TRBJ1-2	NA	TGTGCCTGGAGACAGGGACAGTCGTTCGGGGGCTACACCTTC	CAWRQGQSFGGYTF
18	TRBV28	TRBD2	TRBJ2-3	NA	TGTGCCAGCACCCGCTCGGGACTAGCGGGGGGATCGGGTGATACGCAGTATTTT	CASTRSGLAGGSGDTQYF
12	TRBV29-1	NA	TRBJ2-3	NA	TGCAGCGTTGACCCCTCGGCCCCGGAGGAGTATTTT	CSVDPSAPEEYF
14	TRBV6-4	NA	TRBJ1-2	NA	TGTGCCAGCAGTGACTCCGAGGGCGGCTATGGCTACACCTTC	CASSDSEGGYGYTF
15	TRBV13	NA	TRBJ2-5	NA	TGTGCCAGCAGCTTAGGGGTGGGCTCCGCAGAGACCCAGTACTTC	CASSLGVGSAETQYF
15	TRBV5-4	NA	TRBJ1-1	NA	TGTGCCAGCAGCCCTGGGGCAGGCGGGAACACTGAAGCTTTCTTT	CASSPGAGGNTEAFF
17	TRBV19	TRBD1	TRBJ1-5	NA	TGTGCCAGTAGTAGCCGGGACAGGGGGGCGGGCAATCAGCCCCAGCATTTT	CASSSRDRGAGNQPQHF
15	TRBV7-2	NA	TRBJ2-1	NA	TGTGCCAGCAGCCGTGACAGCAACTCCTACAATGAGCAGTTCTTC	CASSRDSNSYNEQFF
12	TRBV6-6	NA	TRBJ1-5	NA	TGTGCCAGCAACGCAGGAGATCAGCCCCAGCATTTT	CASNAGDQPQHF
16	TRBV5-6	NA	TRBJ2-3	NA	TGTGCCAGCAGCTTGGCCCCAGGGAGCCGCCCAGATACGCAGTATTTT	CASSLAPGSRPDTQYF
15	TRBV7-8	NA	TRBJ2-2	NA	TGTGCCAGCAGCCCCCCACGGGGGAACACCGGGGAGCTGTTTTTT	CASSPPRGNTGELFF
17	TRBV7-6	NA	TRBJ1-3	NA	TGTGCCAGCAGCAATGTAGCGGGATCCTCCTCTGGAAACACCATATATTTT	CASSNVAGSSSGNTIYF
16	TRBV5-1	TRBD2	TRBJ2-7	NA	TGCGCCAGCAGCTCCGTGGTGAGCGGGGGCTCCTACGAGCAGTACTTC	CASSSVVSGGSYEQYF
14	TRBV6-5	NA	TRBJ2-6	NA	TGTGCCAGCAAAGAAAACTCTGGGGCCAACGTCCTGACTTTC	CASKENSGANVLTF
13	TRBV6-4	NA	TRBJ1-5	NA	TGTGCCAGCAGCGCTAGGGGAGGACAGCCCCAGCATTTT	CASSARGGQPQHF
16	TRBV6-7	NA	TRBJ1-3	few	TGTGCCAGCAGTTACCCACACGCCAGCTCTGGAAACACCATATATTTT	CASSYPHASSGNTIYF
17	TRBV6-4	TRBD1	TRBJ2-2	NA	TGTGCCAGCAGTGACCCCACCGGGACAGGGGACACCGGGGAGCTGTTTTTT	CASSDPTGTGDTGELFF
14	TRBV6-1	NA	TRBJ2-7	few	TGTGCCAGCAGTACCACTATACCGGCCTACGAGCAGTACTTC	CASSTTIPAYEQYF